The rows below give T cell receptor beta chains drawn from one sample of a study of blood T cell repertoires in COVID-19. The table came from immunoSEQ multiplex PCR; TCRdb's copy has only in-frame clones and leaves some out. The data hold 250,000 to 350,000 clones, with about four fifths observed a single time. The sequenced sample consisted of peripheral blood. The receptors come from a person aged 70 to 85 with COVID-19, enrolled during active disease. Both conserved end residues are part of each CDR3. D genes are given only for firm matches. The listing skips clone size in some rows; elsewhere it reads once, few, many or a size class.

j_call clone_size v_call d_call cdr3_nt cdr3_aa
TRBJ2-1 - TRBV18 - TGTGCCAGCTCACCCCAGACAGGCTCGACCGGATACAATGAGCAGTTCTTC CASSPQTGSTGYNEQFF
TRBJ2-2 few TRBV9 TRBD2 TGTGCCAGCAGCGAGGGACTAGCGGACACCGGGGAGCTGTTTTTT CASSEGLADTGELFF
TRBJ2-7 - TRBV5-1 - TGCGCCAGCAGCTTGTCGGGGGACCCCTCCTACGAGCAGTACTTC CASSLSGDPSYEQYF
TRBJ2-3 - TRBV7-3 - TGTGCCAGCAGCTTAGATATCGGTAAAGGCACAGATACGCAGTATTTT CASSLDIGKGTDTQYF
TRBJ2-7 - TRBV30 TRBD2 TGTGCCTGGAAACCCACCGGGACTAGCGGGGGCCGCGAGCAGTACTTC CAWKPTGTSGGREQYF
TRBJ2-7 - TRBV28 TRBD2 TGTGCCAGCATCCTCGGGGGGGGCTCTCGGGAGCAGTACTTC CASILGGGSREQYF
TRBJ2-5 - TRBV7-2 TRBD1 TGTGCCAGCAGCTTCGTAGGGGGCCCCCAAGAGACCCAGTACTTC CASSFVGGPQETQYF
TRBJ2-1 few TRBV3-1/TRBV3-2 - TGTGCCAGCAGCCAAGATCTCAGCTCCTACAATGAGCAGTTCTTC CASSQDLSSYNEQFF
TRBJ1-2 - TRBV18 - TGTGCCAGCTCACCTTCCGGCGGGGAAACTTATGGCTACACCTTC CASSPSGGETYGYTF
TRBJ1-2 - TRBV13 TRBD1 TGTGCCAGCAGCACACTAGGGACAGGGTCCTTC CASSTLGTGSF
TRBJ2-1 - TRBV7-2 - TGTGCCAGCAGCTTAGGGGGCAAGTACAATGAGCAGTTCTTC CASSLGGKYNEQFF
TRBJ1-6 - TRBV28 TRBD1 TGTGCCAGCAGTACACAGGGGTTGACCTATAATTCACCCCTCCACTTT CASSTQGLTYNSPLHF
TRBJ2-5 once TRBV10-3 - TGTGCCATCAGGGGGACTGGTGAGACCCAGTACTTC CAIRGTGETQYF
TRBJ2-1 - TRBV7-8 TRBD2 TGTGCCAGCAGCTCCAATAAACTAGCGGGGGCTGACAATGAGCAGTTCTTC CASSSNKLAGADNEQFF
TRBJ2-1 - TRBV28 - TGTGCCAGCAGTTCCTTGTACAATGAGCAGTTCTTC CASSSLYNEQFF
TRBJ2-2 - TRBV3-1/TRBV3-2 - TGTGCCAGCAGTTCTAGGGGGTTGGCCACCGGGGAGCTGTTTTTT CASSSRGLATGELFF
TRBJ1-1 - TRBV11-3 - TGTGCCAGCAGCACCCGGACAGAAGGGGCTGAAGCTTTCTTT CASSTRTEGAEAFF
TRBJ2-2 - TRBV5-6 - TGTGCCAGCAGCCTCGGCCCGGGGAACACCGGGGAGCTGTTTTTT CASSLGPGNTGELFF
TRBJ2-2 - TRBV6-5 - TGTGCCAGCAGCGGCACAGGGAACACCGGGGAGCTGTTTTTT CASSGTGNTGELFF
TRBJ2-5 - TRBV28 TRBD2 TGTGCCAGCAGCCTTCCGACTAGCGGGTTGACAGAGACCCAGTACTTC CASSLPTSGLTETQYF
TRBJ1-1 once TRBV5-5 - TGTGCCAGCAGCTTTCAGCGGGAGAACACTGAAGCTTTCTTT CASSFQRENTEAFF
TRBJ1-2 few TRBV7-8 - TGTGCCAGCAGCTTGGTCGGAGTCGATGGCTACACCTTC CASSLVGVDGYTF
TRBJ2-1 - TRBV7-2 - TGTGCCAGCAGCTTAGTTGCGCGGGGACCCTACAATGAGCAGTTCTTC CASSLVARGPYNEQFF
TRBJ1-4 - TRBV5-4 TRBD1 TGTGCCAGCAGCTTGGACAGGGGAGAAGAAAAACTGTTTTTT CASSLDRGEEKLFF
TRBJ1-2 - TRBV2 - TGTGCCAGCAGACAGGGTTTTGGCTACACCTTC CASRQGFGYTF
TRBJ2-4 - TRBV30 - TGTGCCTGGAGCGCCAGTACCAAAAACATTCAGTACTTC CAWSASTKNIQYF
TRBJ2-1 few TRBV3-1/TRBV3-2 - TGTGCCAGCAGCCAAGTACCTACGGCTAGCAAGTACAATGAGCAGTTCTTC CASSQVPTASKYNEQFF
TRBJ2-7 - TRBV27 TRBD1 TGTGCCAGCAGTCGCGGACAGGGGATGCGGGAGCAGTACTTC CASSRGQGMREQYF
TRBJ1-2 - TRBV6-5 - TGTGCCAGCAGTTATCCAGGGGTCGGCTACACCTTC CASSYPGVGYTF